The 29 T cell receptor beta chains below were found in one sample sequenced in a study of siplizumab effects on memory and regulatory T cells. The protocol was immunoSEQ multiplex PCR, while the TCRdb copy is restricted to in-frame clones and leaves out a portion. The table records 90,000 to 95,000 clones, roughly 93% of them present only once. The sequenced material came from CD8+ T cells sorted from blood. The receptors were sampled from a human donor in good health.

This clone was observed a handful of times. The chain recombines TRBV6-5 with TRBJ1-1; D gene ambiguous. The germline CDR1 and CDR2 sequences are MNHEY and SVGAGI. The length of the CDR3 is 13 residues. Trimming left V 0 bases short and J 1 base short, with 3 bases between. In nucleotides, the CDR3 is TGTGCCAGCAGTTACTCTTCGAACACTGAAGCTTTCTTT. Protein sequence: CASSYSSNTEAFF.

CDR3 coding DNA: TGTGCCAGCAGTTACTCGAGGAGATCCGGCTACACCTTC. This sequence encodes CASSYSRRSGYTF. The gene calls are TRBV6-5 and TRBJ1-2; no definite D call. Germline V gives CDR1 MNHEY, CDR2 SVGAGI. Deletions cut 0 bases from V and 8 bases from J, with 10 bases between. The CDR3 extends over 13 amino acids.

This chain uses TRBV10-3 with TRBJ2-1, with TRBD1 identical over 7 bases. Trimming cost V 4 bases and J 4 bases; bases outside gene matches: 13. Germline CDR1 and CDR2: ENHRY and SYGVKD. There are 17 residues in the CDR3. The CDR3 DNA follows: TGTGCCATCAGTGGAGACTTACGGGACAGTGTTTACAATGAGCAGTTCTTC. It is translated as CAISGDLRDSVYNEQFF.

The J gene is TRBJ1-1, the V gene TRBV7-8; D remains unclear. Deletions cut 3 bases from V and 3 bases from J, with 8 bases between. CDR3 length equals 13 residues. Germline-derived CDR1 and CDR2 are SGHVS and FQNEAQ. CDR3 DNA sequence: TGTGCCAGCAGCTTCTCGACCGACACTGAAGCTTTCTTT. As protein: CASSFSTDTEAFF.

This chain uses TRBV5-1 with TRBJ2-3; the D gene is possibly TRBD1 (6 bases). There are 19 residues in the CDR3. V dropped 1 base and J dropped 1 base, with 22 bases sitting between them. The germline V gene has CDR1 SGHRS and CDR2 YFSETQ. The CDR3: CASSLWGSGEVEGTDTQYF. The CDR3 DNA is TGCGCCAGCAGCTTGTGGGGATCAGGGGAAGTGGAAGGCACAGATACGCAGTATTTT.

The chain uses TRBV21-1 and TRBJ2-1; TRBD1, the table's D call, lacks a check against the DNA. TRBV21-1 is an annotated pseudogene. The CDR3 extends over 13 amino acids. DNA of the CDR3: TGTGCCAGCAGCATTTTTGACAGGGGAGCGCAGTTCTTC. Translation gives CASSIFDRGAQFF.

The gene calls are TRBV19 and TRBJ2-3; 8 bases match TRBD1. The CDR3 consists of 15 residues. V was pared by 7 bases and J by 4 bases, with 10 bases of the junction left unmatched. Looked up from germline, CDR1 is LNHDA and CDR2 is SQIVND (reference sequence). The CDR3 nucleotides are TGTGCCAGTACCCCATCGGGCAGGGGGCCAGATACGCAGTATTTT. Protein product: CASTPSGRGPDTQYF.

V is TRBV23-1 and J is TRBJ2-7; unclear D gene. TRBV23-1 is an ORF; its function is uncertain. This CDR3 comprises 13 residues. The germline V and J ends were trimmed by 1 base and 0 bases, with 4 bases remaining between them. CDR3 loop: CASSQWISYEQYF. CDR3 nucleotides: TGCGCCAGCAGTCAATGGATCTCCTACGAGCAGTACTTC.

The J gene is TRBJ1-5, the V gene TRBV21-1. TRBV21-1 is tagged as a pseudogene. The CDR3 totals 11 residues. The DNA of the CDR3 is TGTGCCAGCGGGGGGTACCAGCCCCAGCATTTT. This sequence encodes CASGGYQPQHF.

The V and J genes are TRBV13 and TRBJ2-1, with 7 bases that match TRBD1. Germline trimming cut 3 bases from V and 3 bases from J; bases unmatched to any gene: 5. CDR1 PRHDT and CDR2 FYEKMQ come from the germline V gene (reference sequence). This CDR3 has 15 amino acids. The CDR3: CASSLKGAIYNEQFF. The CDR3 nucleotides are TGTGCCAGCAGCTTGAAGGGGGCTATCTACAATGAGCAGTTCTTC.

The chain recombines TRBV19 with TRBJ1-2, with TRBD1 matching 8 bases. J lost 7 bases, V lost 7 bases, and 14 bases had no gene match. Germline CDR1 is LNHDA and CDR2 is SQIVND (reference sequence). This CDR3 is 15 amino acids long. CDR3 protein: CASTQSTGGSTGYTF. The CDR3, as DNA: TGTGCCAGTACCCAATCAACAGGGGGATCGACTGGCTACACCTTC.

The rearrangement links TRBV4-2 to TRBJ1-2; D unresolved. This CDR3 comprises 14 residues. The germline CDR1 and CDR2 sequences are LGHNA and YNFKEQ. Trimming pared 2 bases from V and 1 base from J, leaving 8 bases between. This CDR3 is CASSQQYSNYGYTF. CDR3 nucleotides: TGTGCCAGCAGCCAACAATACAGTAACTATGGCTACACCTTC.

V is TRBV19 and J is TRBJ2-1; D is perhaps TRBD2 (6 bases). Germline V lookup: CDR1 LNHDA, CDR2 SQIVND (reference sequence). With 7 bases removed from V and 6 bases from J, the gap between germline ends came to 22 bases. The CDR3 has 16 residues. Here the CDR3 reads CASTTGPRLGFNEQFF. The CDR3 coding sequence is TGTGCCAGTACCACGGGTCCGAGACTAGGTTTCAATGAGCAGTTCTTC.

The CDR3 nucleotides are TGTGCCAGCAGCTTTGGCCCCGAGGGCTCTGGAAACACCATATATTTT. Its translation: CASSFGPEGSGNTIYF. The rearrangement joins TRBV13 to TRBJ1-3; no firm D call. This CDR3 spans 16 amino acids. CDR1 is PRHDT and CDR2 is FYEKMQ in the germline V gene (reference sequence). Deletions cut 3 bases from V and 0 bases from J, with 12 bases between.

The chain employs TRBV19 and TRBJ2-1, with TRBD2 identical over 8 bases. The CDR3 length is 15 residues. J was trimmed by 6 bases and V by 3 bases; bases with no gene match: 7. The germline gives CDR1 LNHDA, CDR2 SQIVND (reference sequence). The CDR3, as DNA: TGTGCCAGTAGTATGATCGCGGGAGGTTCCAATGAGCAGTTCTTC. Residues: CASSMIAGGSNEQFF.

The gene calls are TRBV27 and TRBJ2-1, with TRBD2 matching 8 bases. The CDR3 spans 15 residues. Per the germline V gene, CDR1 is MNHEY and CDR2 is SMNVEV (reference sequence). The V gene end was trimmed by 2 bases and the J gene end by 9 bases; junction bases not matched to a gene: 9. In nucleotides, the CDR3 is TGTGCCAGCAGTTTAGGCGGGGGGCTTTTCGTTGAGCAGTTCTTC. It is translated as CASSLGGGLFVEQFF.

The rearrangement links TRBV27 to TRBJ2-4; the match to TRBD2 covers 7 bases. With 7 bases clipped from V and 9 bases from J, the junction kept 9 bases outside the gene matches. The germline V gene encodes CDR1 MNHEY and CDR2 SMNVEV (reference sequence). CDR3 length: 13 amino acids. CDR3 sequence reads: CASTMLGEGIQYF. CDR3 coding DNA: TGTGCCAGCACCATGCTCGGGGAGGGCATTCAGTACTTC.

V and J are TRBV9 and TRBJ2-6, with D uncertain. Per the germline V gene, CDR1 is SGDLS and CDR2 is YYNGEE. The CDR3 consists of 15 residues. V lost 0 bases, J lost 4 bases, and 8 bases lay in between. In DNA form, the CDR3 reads TGTGCCAGCAGCGTAGAGGGTACAGGGGCCAACGTCCTGACTTTC. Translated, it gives CASSVEGTGANVLTF.

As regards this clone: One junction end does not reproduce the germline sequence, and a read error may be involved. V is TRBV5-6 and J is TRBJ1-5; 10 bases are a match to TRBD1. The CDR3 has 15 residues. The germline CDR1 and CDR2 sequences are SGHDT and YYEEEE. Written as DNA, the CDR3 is TGTGCCAGCAGTTTGGGACAGGGGAGCAATCAGCCCCAGCATTTT. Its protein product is CASSLGQGSNQPQHF.

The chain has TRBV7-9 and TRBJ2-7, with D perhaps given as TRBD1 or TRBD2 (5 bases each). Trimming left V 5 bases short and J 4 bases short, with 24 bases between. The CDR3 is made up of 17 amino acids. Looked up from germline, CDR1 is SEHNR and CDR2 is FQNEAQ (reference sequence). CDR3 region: CASSPKGATEHFYEQYF. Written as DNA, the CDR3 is TGTGCCAGCAGCCCCAAGGGAGCGACAGAGCACTTTTACGAGCAGTACTTC. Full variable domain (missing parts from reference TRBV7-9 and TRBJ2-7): DTGVSQNPRHKITKRGQNVTFRCDPISEHNRLYWYRQTLGQGPEFLTYFQNEAQLEKSRLLSDRFSAERPKGSFSTLEIQRTEQGDSAMYLCASSPKGATEHFYEQYFGPGTRLTVT.

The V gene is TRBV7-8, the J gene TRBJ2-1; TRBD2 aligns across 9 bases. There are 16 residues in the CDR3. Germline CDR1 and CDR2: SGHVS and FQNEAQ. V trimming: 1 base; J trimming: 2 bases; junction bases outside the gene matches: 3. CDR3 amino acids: CASSLGASGAYNEQFF. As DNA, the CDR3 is TGTGCCAGCAGCTTAGGGGCTAGCGGGGCCTACAATGAGCAGTTCTTC.

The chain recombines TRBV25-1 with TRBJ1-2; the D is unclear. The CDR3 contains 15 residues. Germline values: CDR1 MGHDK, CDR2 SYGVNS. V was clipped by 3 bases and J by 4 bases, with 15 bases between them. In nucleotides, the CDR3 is TGTGCCAGCAGTGAGGCCGGCCAGCTCACCTATGGCTACACCTTC. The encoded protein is CASSEAGQLTYGYTF.

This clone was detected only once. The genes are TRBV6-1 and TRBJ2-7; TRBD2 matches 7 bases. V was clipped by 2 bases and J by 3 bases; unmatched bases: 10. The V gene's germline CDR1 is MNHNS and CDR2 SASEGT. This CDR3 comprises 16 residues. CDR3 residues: CASSEFGAGVYYEQYF. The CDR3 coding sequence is TGTGCCAGCAGTGAATTTGGGGCGGGGGTATACTACGAGCAGTACTTC.

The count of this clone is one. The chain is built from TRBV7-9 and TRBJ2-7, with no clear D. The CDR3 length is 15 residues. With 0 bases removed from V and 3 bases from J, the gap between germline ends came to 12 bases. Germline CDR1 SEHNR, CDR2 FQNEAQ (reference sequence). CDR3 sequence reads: CASSLALGAFYEQYF. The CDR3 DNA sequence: TGTGCCAGCAGCTTAGCGCTCGGTGCCTTCTACGAGCAGTACTTC.

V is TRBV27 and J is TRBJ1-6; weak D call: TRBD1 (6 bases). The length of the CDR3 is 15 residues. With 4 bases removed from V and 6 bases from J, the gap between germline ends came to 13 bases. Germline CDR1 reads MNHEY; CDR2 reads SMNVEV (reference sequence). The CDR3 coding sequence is TGTGCCAGCAGTTCGAAGGGGACAAGTAATTCACCCCTCCACTTT. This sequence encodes CASSSKGTSNSPLHF.

Here the CDR3 reads CASSLEGHEAFF. CDR3 sequence (DNA): TGCGCCAGCAGCTTGGAAGGACACGAAGCTTTCTTT. V usage is TRBV5-1 and J usage is TRBJ1-1; D is perhaps TRBD1 (5 bases). Germline V CDR1 and CDR2: SGHRS, YFSETQ. This CDR3 region has 12 residues. The V end lost 0 bases, the J end lost 8 bases, and 8 bases lay between the germline ends.

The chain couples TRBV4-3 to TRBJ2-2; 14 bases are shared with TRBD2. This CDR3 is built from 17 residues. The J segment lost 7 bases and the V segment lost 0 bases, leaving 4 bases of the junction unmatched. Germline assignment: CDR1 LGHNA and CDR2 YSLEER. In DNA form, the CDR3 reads TGCGCCAGCAGCCAAGAGGGGACTAGCGGGAGTTACGGGGAGCTGTTTTTT. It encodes CASSQEGTSGSYGELFF.

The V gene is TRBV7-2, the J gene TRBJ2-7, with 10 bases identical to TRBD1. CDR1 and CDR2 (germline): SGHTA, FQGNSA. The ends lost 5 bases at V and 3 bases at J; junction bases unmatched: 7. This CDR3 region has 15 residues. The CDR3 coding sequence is TGTGCCAGCAGCGGAAGGGACAGGGGAATCTACGAGCAGTACTTC. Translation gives CASSGRDRGIYEQYF.

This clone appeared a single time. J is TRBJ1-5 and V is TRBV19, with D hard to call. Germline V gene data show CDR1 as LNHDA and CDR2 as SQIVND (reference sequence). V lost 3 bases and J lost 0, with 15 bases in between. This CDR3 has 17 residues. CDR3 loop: CASSIALGRISNQPQHF. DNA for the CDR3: TGTGCCAGTAGTATTGCTCTTGGTCGGATTAGCAATCAGCCCCAGCATTTT.